The subject of this entry is one T cell receptor beta chain. Its matching antigen is unknown. This record belongs to a study of OX40 agonist ivuxolimab in advanced cancers. Data came from immunoSEQ multiplex PCR; TCRdb stores just in-frame clones and leaves some out. The repertoire holds some 44,000 clones, with about 85% as singletons. General study points: Expanded clones were, on average, more numerous among CD8+ T cells than CD4+.

Autoimmune disease history or systemic immunosuppression led to patients being barred. CDR3 length: 13 residues. Germline loops: CDR1 SGHNT, CDR2 YENEEA. The V and J ends lost 0 bases and 9 bases, in that order; junction bases with no gene match: 4. Sequences were derived from CD4+ or CD8+ T cells sorted from blood, sampled in a trial of the OX40 agonist ivuxolimab. This receptor was taken from an adult with an advanced solid tumor such as melanoma, head and neck, liver or kidney cancer. The gene calls are TRBV11-3 and TRBJ2-7; 8 bases are a match to TRBD1. The CDR3 here is CASSLDPGQGQYF. CDR3 DNA sequence: TGTGCCAGCAGCTTAGATCCCGGACAGGGGCAGTACTTC.